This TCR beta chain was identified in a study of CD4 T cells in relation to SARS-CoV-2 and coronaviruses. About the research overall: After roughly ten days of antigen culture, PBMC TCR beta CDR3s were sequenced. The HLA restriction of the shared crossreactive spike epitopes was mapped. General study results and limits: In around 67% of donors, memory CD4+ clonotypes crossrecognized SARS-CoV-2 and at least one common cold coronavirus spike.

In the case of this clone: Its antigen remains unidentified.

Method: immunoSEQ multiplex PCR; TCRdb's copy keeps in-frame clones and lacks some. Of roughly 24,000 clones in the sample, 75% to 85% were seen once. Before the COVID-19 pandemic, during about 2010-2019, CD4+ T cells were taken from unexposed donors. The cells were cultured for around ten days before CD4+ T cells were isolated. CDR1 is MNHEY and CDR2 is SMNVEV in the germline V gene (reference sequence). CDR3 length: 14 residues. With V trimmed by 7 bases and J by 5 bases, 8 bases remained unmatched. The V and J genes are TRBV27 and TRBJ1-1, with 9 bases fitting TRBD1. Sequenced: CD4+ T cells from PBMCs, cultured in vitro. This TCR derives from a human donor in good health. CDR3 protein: CASKRQGVGTEAFF. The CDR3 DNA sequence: TGTGCCAGCAAAAGACAGGGGGTTGGTACTGAAGCTTTCTTT.